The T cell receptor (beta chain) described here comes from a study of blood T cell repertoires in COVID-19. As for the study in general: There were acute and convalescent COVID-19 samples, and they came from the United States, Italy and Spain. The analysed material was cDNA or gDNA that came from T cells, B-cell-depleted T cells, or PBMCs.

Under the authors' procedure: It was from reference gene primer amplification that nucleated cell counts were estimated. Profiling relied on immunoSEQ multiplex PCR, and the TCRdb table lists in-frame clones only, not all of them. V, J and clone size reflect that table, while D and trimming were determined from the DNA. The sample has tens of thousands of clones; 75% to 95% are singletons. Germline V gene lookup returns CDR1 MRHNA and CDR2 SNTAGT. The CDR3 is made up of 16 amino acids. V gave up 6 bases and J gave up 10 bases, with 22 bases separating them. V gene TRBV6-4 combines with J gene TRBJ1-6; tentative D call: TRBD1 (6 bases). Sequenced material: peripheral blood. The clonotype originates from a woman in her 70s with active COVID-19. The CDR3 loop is CASSDQPGRGASPLHF. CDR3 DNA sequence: TGTGCCAGCAGCGACCAACCGGGACGGGGGGCCTCACCCCTCCACTTT.